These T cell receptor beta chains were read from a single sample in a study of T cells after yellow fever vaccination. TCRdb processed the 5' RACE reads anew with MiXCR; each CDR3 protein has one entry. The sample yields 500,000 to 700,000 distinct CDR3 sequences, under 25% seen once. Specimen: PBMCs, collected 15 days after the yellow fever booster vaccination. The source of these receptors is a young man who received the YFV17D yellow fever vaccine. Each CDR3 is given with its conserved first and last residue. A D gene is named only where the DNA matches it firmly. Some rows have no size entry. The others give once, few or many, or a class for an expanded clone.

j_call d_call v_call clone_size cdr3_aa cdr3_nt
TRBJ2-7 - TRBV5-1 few CASSLVSDGGYEQYF TGCGCCAGCAGCTTGGTGTCGGATGGGGGCTACGAGCAGTACTTC
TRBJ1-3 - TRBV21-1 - CASSKRSGNTIYF TGTGCCAGCAGCAAGAGGTCTGGAAACACCATATATTTT
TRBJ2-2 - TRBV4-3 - CASSRGTGQNTGELFF TGCGCCAGCAGCCGAGGAACAGGCCAGAACACCGGGGAGCTGTTTTTT
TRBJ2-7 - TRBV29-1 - CSVEEQKGQLQYEQYF TGCAGCGTTGAAGAACAAAAAGGACAGTTACAGTACGAGCAGTACTTC
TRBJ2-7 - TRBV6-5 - CASSYEATSSYEQYF TGTGCCAGCAGTTACGAGGCGACAAGCTCCTACGAGCAGTACTTC
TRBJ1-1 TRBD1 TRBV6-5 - CASSYVGTGALRNTEAFF TGTGCCAGCAGTTACGTCGGGACAGGGGCTTTACGGAACACTGAAGCTTTCTTT
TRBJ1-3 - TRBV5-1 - CASSVDLRGNTIYF TGCGCCAGCAGCGTGGACTTAAGAGGAAACACCATATATTTT
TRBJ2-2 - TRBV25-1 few CASSERRGGSNTGELFF TGTGCCAGCAGTGAACGGCGGGGAGGCTCGAACACCGGGGAGCTGTTTTTT
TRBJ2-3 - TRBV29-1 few CSVRGRSSTDTQYF TGCAGCGTCCGGGGACGGAGCTCCACAGATACGCAGTATTTT
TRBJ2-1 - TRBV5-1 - CASSSGTLPGNEQFF TGCGCCAGCAGCTCCGGGACACTCCCCGGGAATGAGCAGTTCTTC
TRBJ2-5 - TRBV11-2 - CASSHLGETQYF TGTGCCAGCAGCCACTTGGGTGAGACCCAGTACTTC
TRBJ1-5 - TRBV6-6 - CASRTRGNQPQHF TGTGCCAGCCGCACGCGGGGCAATCAGCCCCAGCATTTT
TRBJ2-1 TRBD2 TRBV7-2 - CASTLTSGYNEQFF TGTGCCAGCACCCTGACTAGCGGGTACAATGAGCAGTTCTTC
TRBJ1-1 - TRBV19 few CASSPQKDTEAFF TGTGCCAGTAGCCCACAGAAGGACACTGAAGCTTTCTTT
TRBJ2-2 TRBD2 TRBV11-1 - CASSTRAGGPRNTGELFF TGTGCCAGCAGCACTAGAGCGGGAGGGCCGAGGAACACCGGGGAGCTGTTTTTT
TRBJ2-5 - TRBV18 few CASSPVVPALETQYF TGTGCCAGCTCACCAGTGGTACCGGCCTTGGAGACCCAGTACTTC
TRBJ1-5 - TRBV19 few CASPRELCNQPQHF TGTGCCAGCCCCCGAGAACTCTGCAATCAGCCCCAGCATTTT
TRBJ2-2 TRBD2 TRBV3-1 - CASSESGRHTGELFF TGTGCCAGCAGCGAAAGCGGGAGGCACACCGGGGAGCTGTTTTTT
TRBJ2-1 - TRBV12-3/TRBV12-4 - CASSRSTEGVNEQFF TGTGCCAGCAGTCGATCGACAGAGGGTGTAAATGAGCAGTTCTTC
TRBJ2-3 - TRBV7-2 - CASSRDKGTQYF TGTGCCAGCAGCCGTGATAAGGGTACGCAGTATTTT
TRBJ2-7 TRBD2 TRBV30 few CAWSTSGKLYEQYF TGTGCCTGGAGCACTAGCGGGAAGTTGTACGAGCAGTACTTC
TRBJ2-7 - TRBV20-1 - CSAVRDQGREQYF TGCAGTGCAGTCCGGGACCAAGGGCGCGAGCAGTACTTC
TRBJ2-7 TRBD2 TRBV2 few CASTREDSYEQYF TGTGCCAGCACGCGGGAGGACTCCTACGAGCAGTACTTC
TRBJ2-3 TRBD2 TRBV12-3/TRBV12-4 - CASSSDAGGLYTQYF TGTGCCAGCAGTTCCGACGCGGGAGGACTCTATACGCAGTATTTT
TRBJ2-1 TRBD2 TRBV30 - CASLLSGRRSGAYNEQFF TGTGCCTCCCTCTTAAGCGGGAGAAGGAGCGGGGCCTACAATGAGCAGTTCTTC
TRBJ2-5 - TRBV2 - CASSNRVRIVETQYF TGTGCCAGCAGTAACAGGGTTAGGATCGTAGAGACCCAGTACTTC
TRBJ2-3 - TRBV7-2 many CASSLSDTQYF TGTGCCAGCAGCTTATCAGATACGCAGTATTTT